These 22 T cell receptor beta chains were all obtained from the same sample, sequenced in a study of vaccination and CD4 T cells after COVID-19. A single record per CDR3 protein comes from TCRdb applying MiXCR to the PCR reads. The sample includes around 16,000 distinct CDR3 sequences, 66% seen only once; the top ten take more than 0.95%. Material: CD4+ T cells from blood, obtained after SARS-CoV-2 vaccination. All receptors come from a human donor who had recovered from COVID-19.

This rearrangement joins TRBV12-3 or TRBV12-4 to TRBJ1-5, with 8 bases identical to TRBD1. This CDR3 has 14 residues. Losses at the gene ends were 6 bases for V and 7 bases for J; bases not matched to a gene: 8. CDR3 protein: CASSLTGVEQPQHF. As DNA, the CDR3 is TGTGCCAGCAGCTTGACAGGGGTGGAACAGCCCCAGCATTTT.

The V call is TRBV7-3, the J call TRBJ1-5; D not certain. The CDR3 runs 15 residues. V lost 5 bases, J lost 2 bases, and 13 bases lay in between. The germline V gene has CDR1 SGHTA and CDR2 FQGTGA. CDR3 sequence: CASSPWRDGNQPQHF. CDR3 coding DNA: TGTGCCAGCAGCCCATGGAGGGATGGCAATCAGCCCCAGCATTTT.

The rearrangement links TRBV2 to TRBJ1-5, with D unresolved. Looked up from germline, CDR1 is SNHLY and CDR2 is FYNNEI. This CDR3 comprises 14 residues. Trimming removed 3 bases from V and 4 bases from J, with 10 bases in between. The CDR3 DNA follows: TGTGCCAGCAGTGAGGGTGGCCAAAATCAGCCCCAGCATTTT. The encoded protein is CASSEGGQNQPQHF. The full variable domain, completed using reference TRBV2 and TRBJ1-5, is EPEVTQTPSHQVTQMGQEVILRCVPISNHLYFYWYRQILGQKVEFLVSFYNNEISEKSEIFDDQFSVERPDGSNFTLKIRSTKLEDSAMYFCASSEGGQNQPQHFGDGTRLSIL.

V usage is TRBV24-1 and J usage is TRBJ1-2; TRBD1 agrees at 10 bases. Germline V gene data show CDR1 as KGHDR and CDR2 as SFDVKD. This CDR3 is 15 amino acids long. V dropped 4 bases and J dropped 7; count of bases not matched to a gene: 8. CDR3 residues: CATSDPGQGRGGYTF. Here the CDR3 DNA reads TGTGCCACCAGTGACCCGGGACAGGGGAGGGGTGGCTACACCTTC.

The chain uses TRBV7-2 and TRBJ2-3; D is undetermined. Germline CDR1 SGHTA, CDR2 FQGNSA. V dropped 4 bases and J dropped 4 bases, with 15 bases sitting between them. There are 15 residues in the CDR3. The CDR3 sequence is CASSYPGSLSDTQYF. The CDR3 DNA reads as TGTGCCAGCAGCTACCCTGGTAGTTTATCAGATACGCAGTATTTT.

This clonotype was detected a few times. This rearrangement joins TRBV7-8 to TRBJ1-5; possibly TRBD1 for D (6 bases). Per germline, CDR1 SGHVS and CDR2 FQNEAQ. The CDR3 sequence is 14 residues long. V was shortened by 5 bases and J by 2 bases, with 10 bases between the two germline ends. The CDR3 reads CASSPGVGNQPQHF. The CDR3 DNA reads as TGTGCCAGCAGCCCAGGGGTGGGCAATCAGCCCCAGCATTTT.

This clonotype was seen a single time. This sequence joins TRBV12-3 or TRBV12-4 and TRBJ2-7, with TRBD1 as a possible D gene (5 bases). This CDR3 spans 14 amino acids. V lost 5 bases to trimming and J lost 2 bases, with 13 bases between them. The CDR3 sequence is CASSDYRQTYEQYF. The CDR3 coding sequence is TGTGCCAGCAGTGATTATAGACAGACCTACGAGCAGTACTTC.

The rearrangement links TRBV5-1 to TRBJ2-2; D call uncertain. CDR3 length: 14 amino acids. Germline CDR1 is SGHRS and CDR2 is YFSETQ. The ends were cut back, 5 bases at V and 1 base at J, with 9 bases in the middle. The CDR3 DNA reads as TGCGCCAGCAGGAGGCTTATGAACACCGGGGAGCTGTTTTTT. Translated: CASRRLMNTGELFF.

V usage is TRBV20-1 and J usage is TRBJ1-1; D ambiguous. Per germline, CDR1 DFQATT and CDR2 SNEGSKA (reference sequence). The CDR3 runs to 11 residues. V gave up 6 bases and J gave up 10 bases, with 15 bases separating them. The CDR3 sequence: CSALSLAVAFF. CDR3 nucleotides: TGCAGTGCCCTTTCATTAGCGGTAGCTTTCTTT.

The chain recombines TRBV6-1 with TRBJ2-5; D not resolved. Germline V CDR1 and CDR2: MNHNS, SASEGT. This CDR3 spans 11 amino acids. V gave up 8 bases and J gave up 2 bases, with 6 bases separating them. CDR3 amino acids: CASARQETQYF. The CDR3 DNA reads TGTGCCAGCGCCAGACAAGAGACCCAGTACTTC.

V is TRBV28 and J is TRBJ2-5; 9 bases are a match to TRBD1. This CDR3 has 17 amino acids. Germline loops: CDR1 MDHEN, CDR2 SYDVKM. V lost 5 bases and J lost 4; bases outside the gene matches: 14. CDR3 region: CASSNPQQGAYRETQYF. The CDR3 nucleotides are TGTGCCAGCAGTAACCCTCAACAGGGGGCTTATCGAGAGACCCAGTACTTC.

The chain is built from TRBV4-1 and TRBJ2-3; D is undetermined. V lost 5 bases to trimming and J lost 4 bases, with 10 bases between them. Germline CDR1 and CDR2: MGHRA and YSYEKL. The CDR3 runs to 13 residues. The CDR3 reads CASSSDFSDTQYF. The CDR3 DNA is TGCGCCAGCAGCTCCGACTTTTCAGATACGCAGTATTTT.

The chain combines TRBV20-1 with TRBJ1-4, with 7 bases lining up with TRBD1. Germline-derived CDR1 and CDR2 are DFQATT and SNEGSKA (reference sequence). The CDR3 runs 13 residues. J lost 3 bases, V lost 7 bases, and 5 bases had no gene match. CDR3 residues: CSGWTGANEKLFF. CDR3 nucleotide sequence: TGCAGTGGGTGGACAGGAGCTAATGAAAAACTGTTTTTT.

The chain joins TRBV28 to TRBJ2-3; TRBD2 matches at 9 bases. The CDR3 loop spans 19 amino acids. CDR1 MDHEN and CDR2 SYDVKM come from the germline V gene. Trimming removed 3 bases from V and 0 bases from J; junction bases left unmatched: 13. For the CDR3, the DNA is TGTGCCAGCAGTTTGTTTGCGGGAGGGCGGGGGACGAGCACAGATACGCAGTATTTT. Translated: CASSLFAGGRGTSTDTQYF.

The chain has TRBV20-1 and TRBJ1-6; D unclear. The V end lost 3 bases, the J end lost 7 bases, and 7 bases lay between the germline ends. Germline CDR1 DFQATT, CDR2 SNEGSKA (reference sequence). This CDR3 comprises 12 residues. In DNA, the CDR3 is TGCAGTGCTAGTATGCCCAATTCACCCCTCCACTTT. This encodes CSASMPNSPLHF.

The V and J genes are TRBV10-3 and TRBJ2-3; D possibly corresponds to TRBD1 (5 bases). Germline V gives CDR1 ENHRY, CDR2 SYGVKD. V was trimmed by 6 bases and J by 3 bases, leaving 16 bases between them. The CDR3 runs 15 residues. The CDR3 DNA sequence: TGTGCCATCAGCGAAGGGGTGTTCAGAACAGATACGCAGTATTTT. The encoded protein is CAISEGVFRTDTQYF.

The chain combines TRBV27 with TRBJ2-3, with 9 bases that match TRBD1. In germline, CDR1 is MNHEY, CDR2 SMNVEV (reference sequence). V was clipped by 8 bases and J by 8 bases; unmatched bases: 8. The CDR3 totals 13 residues. The CDR3 nucleotides read TGTGCCAGCGGACAGGGGATGGGAGGTACGCAGTATTTT. It codes for CASGQGMGGTQYF.

V gene TRBV6-1 combines with J gene TRBJ2-1; D not resolved. Trimming stripped 6 bases from V and 13 bases from J, with 7 bases between. Germline CDR1 MNHNS, CDR2 SASEGT. CDR3 size: 9 residues. DNA of the CDR3: TGTGCCAGCAGAGCAAGTCAGTTCTTC. Encoded protein: CASRASQFF.

The gene calls are TRBV6-5 and TRBJ2-5; 8 positions match TRBD2. V dropped 2 bases and J dropped 2; count of bases not matched to a gene: 7. CDR3 length: 16 amino acids. CDR1 is MNHEY, CDR2 SVGAGI, per germline. The CDR3 DNA sequence: TGTGCCAGCAGTTACGGGGGTAGCGGGGCACAAGAGACCCAGTACTTC. Its translation: CASSYGGSGAQETQYF.

This clonotype ranks as large. The chain joins TRBV20-1 to TRBJ1-2; D may be TRBD1 (5 bases). CDR3 length: 12 residues. V lost 2 bases and J lost 5, with 9 bases in between. The germline CDR1 and CDR2 sequences are DFQATT and SNEGSKA (reference sequence). Here the CDR3 DNA reads TGCAGTGCTAGAAAGGGGAGTTATGGCTACACCTTC. Translating it yields CSARKGSYGYTF.

CDR3 region: CSATGSGRGLWGYTF. CDR3 DNA sequence: TGCAGTGCTACCGGTAGCGGAAGGGGGCTCTGGGGCTACACCTTC. This rearrangement joins TRBV20-1 to TRBJ1-2, with 7 nucleotides matching TRBD1. Germline values: CDR1 DFQATT, CDR2 SNEGSKA (reference sequence). The CDR3 totals 15 residues. V lost 4 bases and J lost 8; bases outside the gene matches: 16.

The chain links TRBV7-6 to TRBJ2-3; D may be TRBD2 (5 bases). V lost 5 bases and J 4 bases, leaving 16 bases between the germline ends. The CDR3 runs to 15 residues. Germline V gene sequence: CDR1 SGHVS, CDR2 FNYEAQ. The CDR3 is CASSQLGARADTQYF. As DNA, the CDR3 is TGTGCCAGCAGCCAGCTGGGAGCGAGGGCAGATACGCAGTATTTT.